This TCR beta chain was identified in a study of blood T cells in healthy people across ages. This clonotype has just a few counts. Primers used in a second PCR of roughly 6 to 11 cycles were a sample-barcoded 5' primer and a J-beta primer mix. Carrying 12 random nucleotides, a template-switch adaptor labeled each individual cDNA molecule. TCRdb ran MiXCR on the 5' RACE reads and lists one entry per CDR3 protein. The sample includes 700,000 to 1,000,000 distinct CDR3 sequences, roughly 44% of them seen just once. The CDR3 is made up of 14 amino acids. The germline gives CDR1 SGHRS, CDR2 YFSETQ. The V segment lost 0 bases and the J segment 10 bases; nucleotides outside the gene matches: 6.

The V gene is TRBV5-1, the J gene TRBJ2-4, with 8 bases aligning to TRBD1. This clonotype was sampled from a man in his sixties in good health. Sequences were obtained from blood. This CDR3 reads CASSLGQGNFIQYF. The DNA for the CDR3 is TGCGCCAGCAGCTTGGGACAGGGGAATTTTATTCAGTACTTC.